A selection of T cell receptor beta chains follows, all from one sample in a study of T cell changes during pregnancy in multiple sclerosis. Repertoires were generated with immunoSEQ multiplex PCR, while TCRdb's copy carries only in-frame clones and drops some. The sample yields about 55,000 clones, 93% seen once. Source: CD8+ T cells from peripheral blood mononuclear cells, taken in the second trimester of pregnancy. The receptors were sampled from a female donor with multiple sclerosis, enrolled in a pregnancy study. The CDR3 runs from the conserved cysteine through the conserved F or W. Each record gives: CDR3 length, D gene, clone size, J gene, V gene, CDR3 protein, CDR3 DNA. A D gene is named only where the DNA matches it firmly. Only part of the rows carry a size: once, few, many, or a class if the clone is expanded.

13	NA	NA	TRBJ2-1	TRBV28	CASSPQGGDEQFF	TGTGCCAGCAGTCCACAGGGTGGCGATGAGCAGTTCTTC
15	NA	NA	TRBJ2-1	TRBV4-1	CASSQVGQRTGEQFF	TGCGCCAGCAGCCAAGTCGGACAGCGAACGGGTGAGCAGTTCTTC
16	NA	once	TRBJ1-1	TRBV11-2	CASSLGAGVLNTEAFF	TGTGCCAGCAGCTTAGGAGCAGGGGTTTTGAACACTGAAGCTTTCTTT
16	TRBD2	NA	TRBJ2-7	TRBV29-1	CSVLSWGLAETYEQYF	TGCAGCGTTTTATCGTGGGGACTAGCGGAGACCTACGAGCAGTACTTC
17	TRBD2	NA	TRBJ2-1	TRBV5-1	CASSFGGLAGGYNEQFF	TGCGCCAGCAGCTTCGGCGGGCTAGCGGGAGGGTACAATGAGCAGTTCTTC
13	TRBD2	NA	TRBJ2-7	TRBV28	CAILGGGSYEQYF	TGTGCCATCCTGGGTGGCGGGAGCTACGAGCAGTACTTC
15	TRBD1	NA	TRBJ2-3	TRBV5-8	CASSYGTADQDTQYF	TGTGCCAGCAGCTATGGGACAGCCGATCAAGATACGCAGTATTTT
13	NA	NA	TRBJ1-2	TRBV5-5	CASSFITGYGYTF	TGTGCCAGCAGCTTTATTACAGGCTATGGCTACACCTTC
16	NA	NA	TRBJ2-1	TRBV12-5	CASGSPGHYQGNEQFF	TGTGCTAGTGGTTCGCCGGGACACTACCAGGGAAATGAGCAGTTCTTC
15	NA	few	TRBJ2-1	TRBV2	CASSDRGRTYNEQFF	TGTGCCAGCAGTGACAGGGGAAGGACCTACAATGAGCAGTTCTTC
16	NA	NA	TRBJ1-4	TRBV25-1	CASSEGNGRGDEKLFF	TGTGCCAGCAGTGAAGGCAATGGGAGGGGGGATGAAAAACTGTTTTTT
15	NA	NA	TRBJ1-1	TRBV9	CASSVGDRMNTEAFF	TGTGCCAGCAGCGTAGGTGACAGGATGAACACTGAAGCTTTCTTT
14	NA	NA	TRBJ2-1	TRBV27	CANQLGGRTCEQFF	TGTGCCAACCAACTGGGGGGACGCACTTGTGAGCAGTTCTTC
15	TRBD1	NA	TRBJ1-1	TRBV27	CASSLASGGNTEAFF	TGTGCCAGCAGTTTGGCTTCAGGGGGGAACACTGAAGCTTTCTTT
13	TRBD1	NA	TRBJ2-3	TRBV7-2	CASSLGGQGVGYF	TGTGCCAGCAGCTTAGGGGGACAGGGCGTCGGTTATTTT
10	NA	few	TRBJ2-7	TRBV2	CASSGGQQYF	TGTGCCAGCAGTGGCGGGCAACAGTACTTC
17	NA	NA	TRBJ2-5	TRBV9	CASSAAGGTGLQETQYF	TGTGCCAGCAGCGCTGCCGGGGGGACAGGCCTCCAAGAGACCCAGTACTTC
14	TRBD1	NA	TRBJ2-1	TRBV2	CASSEGTGGYEQFF	TGTGCCAGCAGTGAGGGGACAGGTGGGTATGAGCAGTTCTTC
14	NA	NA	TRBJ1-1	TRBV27	CASSFLLETAEAFF	TGTGCCAGCAGTTTCCTACTCGAGACAGCCGAAGCTTTCTTT
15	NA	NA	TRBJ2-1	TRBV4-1	CASSPTRDIYNEQFF	TGCGCCAGCAGCCCGACAAGGGACATATACAATGAGCAGTTCTTC
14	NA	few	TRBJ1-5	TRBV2	CASSDGQGYQPQHF	TGTGCCAGCAGTGATGGGCAGGGATACCAGCCCCAGCATTTT
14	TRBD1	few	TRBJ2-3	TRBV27	CASGDRVYTDTQYF	TGTGCCAGCGGAGACAGGGTATACACAGATACGCAGTATTTT
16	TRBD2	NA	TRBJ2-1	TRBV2	CASSPDGLAANNEQFF	TGTGCCAGCAGTCCTGATGGGCTAGCGGCGAACAATGAGCAGTTCTTC
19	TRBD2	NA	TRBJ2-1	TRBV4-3	CASSQDFPLAGGPGNEQFF	TGCGCCAGCAGCCAAGATTTCCCTCTCGCGGGGGGGCCAGGCAATGAGCAGTTCTTC
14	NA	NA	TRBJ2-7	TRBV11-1	CASSLETGRYEQYF	TGTGCCAGCAGTTTAGAGACAGGGAGGTACGAGCAGTACTTC
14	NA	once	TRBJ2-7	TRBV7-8	CASELAPSSYEQYF	TGTGCCAGCGAGCTAGCACCTAGCTCCTACGAGCAGTACTTC
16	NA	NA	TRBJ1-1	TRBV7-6	CASSLAPLDRNTEAFF	TGTGCCAGCAGCTTAGCCCCCCTGGACAGGAACACTGAAGCTTTCTTT
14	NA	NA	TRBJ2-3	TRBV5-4	CASSLDVTGDTQYF	TGTGCCAGCAGCTTGGATGTGACCGGGGATACGCAGTATTTT
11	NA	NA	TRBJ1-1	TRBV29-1	CSVDVNTEAFF	TGCAGCGTTGACGTGAACACTGAAGCTTTCTTT
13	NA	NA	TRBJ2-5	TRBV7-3	CASSRVHGETQYF	TGTGCCAGCAGCCGGGTCCACGGAGAGACCCAGTACTTC
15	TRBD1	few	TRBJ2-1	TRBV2	CASSEGQGANNEQFF	TGTGCCAGCAGTGAAGGTCAGGGGGCCAACAATGAGCAGTTCTTC
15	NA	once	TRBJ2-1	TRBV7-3	CASSLTGSSYNEQFF	TGTGCCAGCAGCTTAACGGGGAGCTCCTACAATGAGCAGTTCTTC
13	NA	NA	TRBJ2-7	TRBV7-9	CASSPRDTYEQYF	TGTGCCAGCAGCCCACGGGACACCTACGAGCAGTACTTC
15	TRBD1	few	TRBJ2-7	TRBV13	CASTLEGQGAYEQYF	TGTGCCAGCACCCTCGAAGGACAGGGGGCCTACGAGCAGTACTTC
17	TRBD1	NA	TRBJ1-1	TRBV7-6	CASSQGGTGGPGTEAFF	TGTGCCAGCAGCCAGGGAGGGACAGGGGGCCCGGGAACTGAAGCTTTCTTT
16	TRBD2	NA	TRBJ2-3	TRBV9	CASSVGAGGPGDTQYF	TGTGCCAGCAGCGTAGGAGCGGGGGGGCCCGGAGATACGCAGTATTTT
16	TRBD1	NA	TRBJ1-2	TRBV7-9	CASSLSGGQRNYGYTF	TGTGCCAGCAGCTTAAGTGGGGGACAGAGAAACTATGGCTACACCTTC
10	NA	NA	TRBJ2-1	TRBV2	CASKRDEQFF	TGTGCCAGCAAGAGGGATGAGCAGTTCTTC
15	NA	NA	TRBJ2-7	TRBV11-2	CASSPQGLPSYEQYF	TGTGCCAGCAGCCCCCAGGGACTGCCCTCCTACGAGCAGTACTTC
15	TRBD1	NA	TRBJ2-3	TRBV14	CASSPGTAYTDTQYF	TGTGCCAGCAGTCCCGGGACAGCCTACACAGATACGCAGTATTTT
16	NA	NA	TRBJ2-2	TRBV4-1	CASSQDGTANTGELFF	TGCGCCAGCAGCCAAGATGGCACAGCGAACACCGGGGAGCTGTTTTTT